The 4 T cell receptor beta chains presented below share a single source sample, sequenced in a study of regulatory T cells in long-lasting Graves disease. The time point denotes: persistent/refractory GD, antithyroid drugs over 5 years with positive TRAb. The TCR library was prepared using RNA isolated from PBMCs. Construction of the TCR beta libraries employed iRepertoire HTBI primers in conjunction with Arm-PCR of CDR3 regions. MiXCR was run by TCRdb on the multiplex PCR reads, yielding one entry per CDR3 protein. Of some 330,000 distinct CDR3 sequences detected, approximately 25% appear once; the ten largest clones hold around 30%. The sequencing here drew on peripheral blood mononuclear cells (PBMCs), taken when the disease was refractory, from a patient treated with antithyroid drugs. These receptors all stem from a woman aged 40 to 55 with Graves disease.

This clonotype is a singleton in its sample. The chain uses TRBV25-1 and TRBJ2-1; no reliable D call. Trimming took 3 bases from V and 3 from J, leaving 6 bases between them. This CDR3 has 13 residues. CDR1 MGHDK and CDR2 SYGVNS come from the germline V gene. CDR3 residues: CASSDSIYNEQFF. The CDR3 DNA sequence: TGTGCCAGCAGTGACTCGATCTACAATGAGCAGTTCTTC.

J is TRBJ2-3 and V is TRBV19, with D unresolved. Trimming took 2 bases from V and 0 from J, leaving 6 bases between them. Germline assignment: CDR1 LNHDA and CDR2 SQIVND (reference sequence). The CDR3 is 14 amino acids. As DNA, the CDR3 is TGTGCCAGTAGTATATCCAGTAGCACAGATACGCAGTATTTT. This encodes CASSISSSTDTQYF.

V usage is TRBV6-1 and J usage is TRBJ2-1; D is ambiguous. The CDR3 sequence is 17 residues long. V was pared by 8 bases and J by 4 bases, with 24 bases between. Per germline, CDR1 MNHNS and CDR2 SASEGT. CDR3 bases: TGTGCCAGCCATTTTAACTCGAACCTCCACCGGTACAATGAGCAGTTCTTC. Protein sequence: CASHFNSNLHRYNEQFF.

There are many counts of this clonotype. The genes are TRBV10-3 and TRBJ2-5; 9 bases align to TRBD1. The CDR3 sequence is 13 residues long. Germline CDR1 reads ENHRY; CDR2 reads SYGVKD. Trimming cost V 6 bases and J 1 base; bases outside gene matches: 0. The DNA of the CDR3 is TGTGCCATCAGACAGGGGGCCCAAGAGACCCAGTACTTC. Its protein product is CAIRQGAQETQYF.